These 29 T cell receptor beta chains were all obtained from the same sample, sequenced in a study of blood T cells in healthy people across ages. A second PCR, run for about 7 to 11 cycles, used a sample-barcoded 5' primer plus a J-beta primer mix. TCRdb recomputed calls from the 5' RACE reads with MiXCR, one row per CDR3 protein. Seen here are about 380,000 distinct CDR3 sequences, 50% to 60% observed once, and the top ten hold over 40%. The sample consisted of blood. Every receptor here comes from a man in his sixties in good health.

The CDR3 nucleotides are TGTGCCAGCAGCTTCATCGGGTCGACAAAGACCCAGTACTTC. Translated: CASSFIGSTKTQYF. The J gene is TRBJ2-4, the V gene TRBV5-6; no firm D call. The assigned J gene may be wrong: the sequence end matches TRBJ2-5 better. Germline lookup yields CDR1 SGHDT and CDR2 YYEEEE. The CDR3 totals 14 residues.

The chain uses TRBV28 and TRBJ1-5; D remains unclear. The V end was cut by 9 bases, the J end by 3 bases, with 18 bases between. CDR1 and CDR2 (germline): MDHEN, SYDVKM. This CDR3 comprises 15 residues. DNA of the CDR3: TGTGCCAGAAGCCCTGGGCCCGGGATCAATCAGCCCCAGCATTTT. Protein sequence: CARSPGPGINQPQHF.

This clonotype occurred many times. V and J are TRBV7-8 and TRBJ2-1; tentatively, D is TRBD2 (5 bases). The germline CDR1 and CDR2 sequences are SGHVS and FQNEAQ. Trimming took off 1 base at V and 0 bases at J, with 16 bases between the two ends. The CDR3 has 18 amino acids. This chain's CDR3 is CASSLGTRTASSYNEQFF. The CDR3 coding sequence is TGTGCCAGCAGCTTAGGGACGCGGACTGCGAGCTCCTACAATGAGCAGTTCTTC.

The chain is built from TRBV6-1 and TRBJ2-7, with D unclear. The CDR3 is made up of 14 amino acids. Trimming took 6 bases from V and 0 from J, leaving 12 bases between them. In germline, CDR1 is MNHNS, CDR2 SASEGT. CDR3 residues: CASRSTVSSYEQYF. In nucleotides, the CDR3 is TGTGCCAGCAGATCGACGGTGAGCTCCTACGAGCAGTACTTC.

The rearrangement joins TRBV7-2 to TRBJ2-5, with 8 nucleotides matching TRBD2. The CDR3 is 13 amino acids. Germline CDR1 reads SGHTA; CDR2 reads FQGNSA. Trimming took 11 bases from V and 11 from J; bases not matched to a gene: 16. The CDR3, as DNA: TGTGCCTGTCAGCGGGGGAGGAACAATGAGCAGTACTTC. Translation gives CACQRGRNNEQYF. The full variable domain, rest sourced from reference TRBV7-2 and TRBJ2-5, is GAGVSQSPSNKVTEKGKDVELRCDPISGHTALYWYRQSLGQGLEFLIYFQGNSAPDKSGLPSDRFSAERTGGSVSTLTIQRTQQEDSAVYLCACQRGRNNEQYFGPGTRLLVL.

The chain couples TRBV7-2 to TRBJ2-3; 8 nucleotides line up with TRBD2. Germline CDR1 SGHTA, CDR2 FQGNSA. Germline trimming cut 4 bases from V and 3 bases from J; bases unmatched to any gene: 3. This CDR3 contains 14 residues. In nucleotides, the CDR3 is TGTGCCAGCAGCTATACTAGCGGAACAGATACGCAGTATTTT. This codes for CASSYTSGTDTQYF.

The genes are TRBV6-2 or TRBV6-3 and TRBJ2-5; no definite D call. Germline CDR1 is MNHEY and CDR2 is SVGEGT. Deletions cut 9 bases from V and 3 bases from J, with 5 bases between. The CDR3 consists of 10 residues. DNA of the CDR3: TGTGCCAGTAGGAAAGAGACCCAGTACTTC. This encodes CASRKETQYF.

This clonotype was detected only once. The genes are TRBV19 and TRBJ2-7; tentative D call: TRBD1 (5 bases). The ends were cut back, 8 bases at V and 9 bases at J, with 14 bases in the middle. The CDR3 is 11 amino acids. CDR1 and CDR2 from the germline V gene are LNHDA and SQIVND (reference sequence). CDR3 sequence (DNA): TGTGCCAGTTCAACAGGTCGGGCGCAGTACTTC. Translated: CASSTGRAQYF.

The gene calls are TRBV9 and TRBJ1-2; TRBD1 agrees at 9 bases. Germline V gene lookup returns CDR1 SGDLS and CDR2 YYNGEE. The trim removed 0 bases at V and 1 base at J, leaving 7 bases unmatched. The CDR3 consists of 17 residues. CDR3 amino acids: CASSVGPRDRDNYGYTF. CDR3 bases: TGTGCCAGCAGCGTAGGCCCCCGGGACAGGGATAACTATGGCTACACCTTC.

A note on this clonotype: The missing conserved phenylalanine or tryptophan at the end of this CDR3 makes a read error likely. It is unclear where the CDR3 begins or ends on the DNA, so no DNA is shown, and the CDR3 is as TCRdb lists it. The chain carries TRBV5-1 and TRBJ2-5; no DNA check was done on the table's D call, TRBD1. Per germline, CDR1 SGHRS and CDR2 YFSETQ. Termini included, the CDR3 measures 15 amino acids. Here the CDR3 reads CASSPPEAGGYTFGS.

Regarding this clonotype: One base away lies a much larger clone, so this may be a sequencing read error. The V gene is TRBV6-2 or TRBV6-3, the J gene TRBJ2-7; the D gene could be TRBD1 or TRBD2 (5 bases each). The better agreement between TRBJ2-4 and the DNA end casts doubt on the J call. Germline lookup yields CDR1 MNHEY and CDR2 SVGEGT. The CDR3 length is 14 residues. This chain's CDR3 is CASSDRNEGNIQYF. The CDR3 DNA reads TGTGCCAGCAGTGACCGGAATGAGGGGAACATTCAGTACTTC.

The CDR3 region is CSVPRGGPGVRYNEQFF. The CDR3 nucleotides are TGCAGCGTCCCGAGAGGGGGCCCAGGGGTCCGCTACAATGAGCAGTTCTTC. This chain joins TRBV29-1 and TRBJ2-1; TRBD1 matches at 7 bases. V was clipped by 6 bases and J by 3 bases; unmatched bases: 17. CDR3 size: 17 residues. Germline CDR1 and CDR2: SQVTM and ANQGSEA.

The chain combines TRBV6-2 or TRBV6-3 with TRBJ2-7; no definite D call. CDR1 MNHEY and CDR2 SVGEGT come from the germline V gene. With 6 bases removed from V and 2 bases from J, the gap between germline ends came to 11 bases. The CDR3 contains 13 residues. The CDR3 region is CASSRAVTYEQYF. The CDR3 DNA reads TGTGCCAGCAGCCGCGCGGTAACCTACGAGCAGTACTTC.

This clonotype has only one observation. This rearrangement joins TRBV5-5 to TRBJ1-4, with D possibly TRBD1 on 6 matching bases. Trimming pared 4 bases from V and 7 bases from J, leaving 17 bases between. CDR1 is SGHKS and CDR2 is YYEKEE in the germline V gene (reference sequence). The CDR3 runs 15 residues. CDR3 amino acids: CASSVVAGGGEKLFF. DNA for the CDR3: TGTGCCAGCAGCGTTGTCGCGGGGGGCGGTGAAAAACTGTTTTTT.

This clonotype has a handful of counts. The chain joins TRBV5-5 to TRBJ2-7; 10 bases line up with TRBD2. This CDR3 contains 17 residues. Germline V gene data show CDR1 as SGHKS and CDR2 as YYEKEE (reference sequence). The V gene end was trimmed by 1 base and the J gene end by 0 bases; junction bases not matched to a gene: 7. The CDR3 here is CASSLLLAGASSYEQYF. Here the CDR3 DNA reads TGTGCCAGCAGCTTGTTGCTAGCGGGGGCGAGCTCCTACGAGCAGTACTTC.

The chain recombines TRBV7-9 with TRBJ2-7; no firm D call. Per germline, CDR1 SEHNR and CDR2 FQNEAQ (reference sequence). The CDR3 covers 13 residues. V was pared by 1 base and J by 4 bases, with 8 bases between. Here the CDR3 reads CASSLDMDYEQYF. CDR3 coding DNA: TGTGCCAGCAGCTTAGACATGGATTACGAGCAGTACTTC.

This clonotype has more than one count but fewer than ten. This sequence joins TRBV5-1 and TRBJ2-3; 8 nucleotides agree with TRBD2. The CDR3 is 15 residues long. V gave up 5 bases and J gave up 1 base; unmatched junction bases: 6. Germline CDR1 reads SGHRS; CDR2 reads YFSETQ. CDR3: CASSASGRRTDTQYF. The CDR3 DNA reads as TGCGCCAGCAGTGCTAGCGGGCGCCGCACAGATACGCAGTATTTT.

The CDR3 nucleotides are TGTGCCAGCAGAGGGGGGGGCACTAGGGCGAACACTGAAGCTTTCTTT. Translation gives CASRGGGTRANTEAFF. The chain is built from TRBV6-5 and TRBJ1-1, with TRBD1 as a possible D gene (6 bases). V was cut by 6 bases and J by 1 base, with 18 bases left in between. Germline CDR1 and CDR2: MNHEY and SVGAGI. The CDR3 runs to 16 residues.

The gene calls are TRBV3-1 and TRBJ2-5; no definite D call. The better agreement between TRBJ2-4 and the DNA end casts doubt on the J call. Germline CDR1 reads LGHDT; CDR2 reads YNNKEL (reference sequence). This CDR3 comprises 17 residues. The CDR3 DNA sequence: TGTGCCAGCAGCCAGTGGCAGTCGGCATCAGCCAAAAACATTCAGTACTTC. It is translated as CASSQWQSASAKNIQYF.

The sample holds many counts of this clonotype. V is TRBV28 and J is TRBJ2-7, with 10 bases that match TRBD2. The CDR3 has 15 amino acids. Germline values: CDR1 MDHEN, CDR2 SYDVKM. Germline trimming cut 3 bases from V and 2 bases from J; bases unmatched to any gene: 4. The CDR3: CASSLASGGTYEQYF. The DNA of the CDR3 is TGTGCCAGCAGTTTGGCTAGCGGGGGAACCTACGAGCAGTACTTC.

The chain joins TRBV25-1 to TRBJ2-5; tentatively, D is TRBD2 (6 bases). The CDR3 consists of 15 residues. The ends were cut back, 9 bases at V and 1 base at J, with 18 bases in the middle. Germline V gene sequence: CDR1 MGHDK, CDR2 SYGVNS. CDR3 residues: CASSLGGRPQETQYF. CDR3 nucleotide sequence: TGTGCCAGTTCACTAGGAGGGCGCCCCCAAGAGACCCAGTACTTC.

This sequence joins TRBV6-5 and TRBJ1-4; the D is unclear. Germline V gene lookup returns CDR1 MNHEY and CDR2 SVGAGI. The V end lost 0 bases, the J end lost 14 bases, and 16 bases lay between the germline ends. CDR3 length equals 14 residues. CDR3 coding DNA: TGTGCCAGCAGTTACTCCAGGACCCCGTTGTTTCTGTTTTTT. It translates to CASSYSRTPLFLFF.

CDR3 nucleotides: TGCAGTGCAAACAGGGGAGGCTACAATGAGCAGTTCTTC. Protein: CSANRGGYNEQFF. The gene calls are TRBV20-1 and TRBJ2-1; TRBD1 is a possible D gene (7 bases). Germline-derived CDR1 and CDR2 are DFQATT and SNEGSKA (reference sequence). This CDR3 comprises 13 residues. The V and J ends lost 6 bases and 3 bases respectively, with 12 bases between them.

The CDR3 sequence is CASSTLETANYGYTF. The CDR3, as DNA: TGTGCCAGCAGTACTCTGGAGACAGCTAACTATGGCTACACCTTC. This sequence joins TRBV6-2 or TRBV6-3 and TRBJ1-2; D is possibly TRBD1 (5 bases). V lost 5 bases to trimming and J lost 0 bases, with 13 bases between them. Per the germline V gene, CDR1 is MNHEY and CDR2 is SVGEGT. This CDR3 region has 15 residues.

CDR3 sequence (DNA): TGCAGCGTCTCGGGACAGGGGTTCAATCAGCCCCAGCATTTT. Translating gives CSVSGQGFNQPQHF. The chain recombines TRBV29-1 with TRBJ1-5, with TRBD1 identical over 10 bases. Germline-derived CDR1 and CDR2 are SQVTM and ANQGSEA. The CDR3 has 14 residues. J was trimmed by 3 bases and V by 6 bases; bases with no gene match: 5. The complete variable domain, with remaining parts taken from reference TRBV29-1 and TRBJ1-5, reads SAVISQKPSRDICQRGTSLTIQCQVDSQVTMMFWYRQQPGQSLTLIATANQGSEATYESGFVIDKFPISRPNLTFSTLTVSNMSPEDSSIYLCSVSGQGFNQPQHFGDGTRLSIL.

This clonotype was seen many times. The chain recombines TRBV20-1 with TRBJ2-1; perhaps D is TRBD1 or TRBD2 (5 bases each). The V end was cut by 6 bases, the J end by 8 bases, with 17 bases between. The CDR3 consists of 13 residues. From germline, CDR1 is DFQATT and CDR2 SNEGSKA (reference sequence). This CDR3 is CSARGGLAYEQFF. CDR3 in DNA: TGCAGTGCAAGGGGCGGGCTAGCCTATGAGCAGTTCTTC.

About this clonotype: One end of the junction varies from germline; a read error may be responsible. CDR3 sequence reads: CASSIQGAHSTDAQYF. The CDR3, as DNA: TGTGCCAGCAGTATACAGGGGGCGCATAGCACAGATGCGCAGTATTTT. The V call is TRBV28, the J call TRBJ2-3; 9 bases are a match to TRBD1. CDR3 size: 16 residues. In germline, CDR1 is MDHEN, CDR2 SYDVKM.

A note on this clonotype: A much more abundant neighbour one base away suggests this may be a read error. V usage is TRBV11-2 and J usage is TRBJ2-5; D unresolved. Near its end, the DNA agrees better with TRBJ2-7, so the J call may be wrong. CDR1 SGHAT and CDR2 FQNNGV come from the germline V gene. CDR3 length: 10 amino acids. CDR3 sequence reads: CAGSHYEQYF. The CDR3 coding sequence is TGTGCCGGCAGCCACTACGAGCAGTACTTC.

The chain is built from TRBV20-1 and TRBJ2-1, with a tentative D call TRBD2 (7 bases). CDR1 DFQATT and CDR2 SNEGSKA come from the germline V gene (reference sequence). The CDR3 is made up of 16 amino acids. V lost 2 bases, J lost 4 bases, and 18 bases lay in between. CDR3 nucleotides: TGCAGTGCTAGAACTATTGGGGGGGCCGTTTACAATGAGCAGTTCTTC. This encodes CSARTIGGAVYNEQFF.